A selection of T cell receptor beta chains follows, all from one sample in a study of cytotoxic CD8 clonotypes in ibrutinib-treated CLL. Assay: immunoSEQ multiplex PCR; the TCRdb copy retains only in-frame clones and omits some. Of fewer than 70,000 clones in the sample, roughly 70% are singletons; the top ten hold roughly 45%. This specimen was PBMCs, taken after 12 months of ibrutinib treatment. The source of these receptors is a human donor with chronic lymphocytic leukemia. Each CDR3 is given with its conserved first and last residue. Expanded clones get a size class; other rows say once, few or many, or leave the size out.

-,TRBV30,CAWTLTSGVTDTQYF
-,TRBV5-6,CASSFGTGSSEQFF
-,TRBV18,CASSQGQASNEKLFF
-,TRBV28,CASSLTDEAFF
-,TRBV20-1,CSAAPKETQYF
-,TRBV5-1,CASSLHAGGLDEQYF
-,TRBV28,CASLSLAGPNTGELFF
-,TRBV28,CASTGQSNQPQHF
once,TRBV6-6,CASSPGQGSGNQPQHF
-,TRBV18,CASSPGAPPYNEQFF
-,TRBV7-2,CASGPRVNQPQHF
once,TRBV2,CASSEKGASYTEAFF
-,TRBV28,CASREQGNYGYTF
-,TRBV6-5,CASSLGQGGGYTF
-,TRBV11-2,CASSPSAIQETQYF
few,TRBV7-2,CASSSDLGTSGQETQYF
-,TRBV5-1,CASSLVPTIQNIQYF
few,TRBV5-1,CASSPSGTYTYEQYF
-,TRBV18,CASSPPEGFTYEQYF
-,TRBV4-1,CASSQVDLISYEQYF
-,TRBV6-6,CASSYSTGTGVEFF
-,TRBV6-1,CASSQRYGYTF